Here is one TCR beta chain with its context. It lacks a known antigen. No base quality values were provided; no much bigger clone lies one nucleotide off. The data were taken from a study of relationships among human T cell subsets (dated by TCRdb to the early 2010s). Context from the whole study: The study sequenced eight distinct T cell populations from blood: pan T, CD8 cytotoxic, regulatory, Th1, Th2, naive plus transitional, activated and memory cells.

Following the CD25, CD56 and CD294 bead selections, the CD4+CD25-CD294- flow-through was collected as the Th1 cells. Miltenyi superparamagnetic beads coated with subset-specific monoclonal antibodies were used to isolate the T cell subsets. Every T cell population was isolated from peripheral blood. Whole blood was subjected to Ficoll separation to obtain mononuclear cells, from which monocytes were subsequently depleted using anti-CD14 microbeads. Isolated cell populations were immediately resuspended in RNAprotect reagent. The study at large found these results: Substantial CDR3 sharing among Th1, Th2 and regulatory T cells was interpreted as suggesting stochastic cell fate choices. The seven subsets showed no statistically significant differences in V, D and J usage, CDR3 length, or N-nucleotide additions. Over 55% of CD8+ cytotoxic sequences belonged to clones with over 100 reads, whereas regulatory and Th2 subsets showed few such clones. The bead-based sorting could not exclude a CD4+CD8+ double-positive population.

The library was made by multiplex PCR. The instrument was a 454 GS FLX. Semiquantitative ARM-PCR was used to amplify the TCR alpha and beta CDR3 regions from mRNA. In ARM-PCR, tagged nested gene-specific primers were used first, and communal superprimers then performed exponential amplification. Exonuclease was used to remove the nested primers before the first-round PCR products went through the second amplification round. Sequencing of the amplicons was performed on the 454 platform, which allows millions of DNA fragments to be sequenced rapidly without cloning bias. A read counted as effective if the read could be mapped to both V and J germline segments. The paper's data handling went like this. Reads were assigned to germline V, D and J segments with IRmap, which uses pyromap, a Smith-Waterman modification adapted to 454 sequencing errors. Cutoffs set at the 99th percentile of alignment scores from simulated random sequences were applied to filter D-beta assignments. The CDR3 was taken to be the amino acids lying between the conserved V-segment Y[YFLI]C motif and the J-segment [FW]GXGT motif. A compound Poisson process model, previously applied to large-scale EST data, was used to estimate repertoire diversity. A procedure for detecting cross-contamination was used to argue that sample contamination was not the source of the shared CDR3s. TCRdb ran its own pipeline on the public reads, namely fastp trimming at Q25 and MiXCR clone calling, and kept in-frame beta chains. Rows matching on CDR3 protein sequence are summarized as one entry with the most common DNA and genes. TCRdb's processing, not the authors', yielded these V and J calls. For this sample there are roughly 13,000 distinct CDR3 sequences; approximately 64% appear just once. The top ten hold approximately 30% of the sample.

Inclusive of the bounding cysteine and phenylalanine, the CDR3 is 20 residues long. Just CDR3 DNA is preserved here, 60 bases in frame from base 1. Between the V and J ends, shortened by 0 bases and 0 bases respectively, the junction contains 18 bases. The chain joins TRBV12-3 or TRBV12-4 to TRBJ2-6; there is no confident call for the D gene. The sequencing sample was made of CD4+ Th1 cells sorted from blood. The meaning of the sample's cell subset or site label: CD4+CD25-CD294- T helper 1 cells. This sequence originates from a man in his forties or fifties in good health. The CDR3 protein is CASSLARILGRVSGANVLTF. The DNA sequence is TGTGCCAGCAGTTTAGCGCGGATCTTAGGCCGGGTCTCTGGGGCCAACGTCCTGACTTTC.